The entry below gives a single T cell receptor beta chain sequence along with its context. There are 16 residues in the CDR3. Germline lookup yields CDR1 MNHEY and CDR2 SVGAGI. V lost 0 bases, J lost 7 bases, and 11 bases stayed unmatched. Only in-frame clones appear in the TCRdb table, and some are missing; sequencing was by immunoSEQ multiplex PCR. The sample has some 47,000 clones; 86% are singletons. The sample originates from a study of blood T cell repertoires in COVID-19. Overall study: The samples span acute and convalescent COVID-19 from the United States, Italy and Spain.

The chain links TRBV6-5 to TRBJ2-5; 7 bases fit TRBD2. The sequencing sample was made of peripheral blood. The TCR comes from a woman over 75 with acute or convalescent COVID-19. CDR3 in amino acids: CASSYSWGGTSGTQYF. The CDR3 bases are TGTGCCAGCAGTTACTCATGGGGGGGTACTTCAGGGACCCAGTACTTC.